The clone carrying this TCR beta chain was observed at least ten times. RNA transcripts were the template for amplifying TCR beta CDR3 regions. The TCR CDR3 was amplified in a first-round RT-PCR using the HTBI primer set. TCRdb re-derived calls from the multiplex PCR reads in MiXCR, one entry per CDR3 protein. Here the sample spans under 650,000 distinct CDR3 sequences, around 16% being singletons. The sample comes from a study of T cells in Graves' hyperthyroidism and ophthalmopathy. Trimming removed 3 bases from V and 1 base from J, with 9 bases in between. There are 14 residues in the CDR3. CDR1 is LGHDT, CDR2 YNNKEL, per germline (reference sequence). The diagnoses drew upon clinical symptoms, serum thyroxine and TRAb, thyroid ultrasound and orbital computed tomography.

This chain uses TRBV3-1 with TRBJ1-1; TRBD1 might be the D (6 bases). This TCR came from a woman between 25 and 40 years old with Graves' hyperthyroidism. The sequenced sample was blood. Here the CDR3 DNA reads TGTGCCAGCAGCCAGGGACACGCGAACACTGAAGCTTTCTTT. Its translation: CASSQGHANTEAFF.